The next 9 T cell receptor beta chains were all read from a single sample in a study of cytomegalovirus exposure and HLA in healthy donors. Primers: 60 Vbeta forward and 13 Jbeta reverse. Using immunoSEQ multiplex PCR, the repertoire was profiled, and TCRdb retains in-frame clones only, with some absent. The repertoire includes around 130,000 clones, about 85% of them detected once, and more than 1.5% sits in the top ten. Sequencing was carried out using PBMCs. Receptors originate from a boy aged 5 to 17 in good health and CMV-seronegative.

The gene calls are TRBV10-3 and TRBJ1-2; D remains ambiguous. The germline gives CDR1 ENHRY, CDR2 SYGVKD. This CDR3 contains 13 residues. Deletions cut 3 bases from V and 3 bases from J, with 8 bases between. CDR3 region: CAISETNDYGYTF. Here the CDR3 DNA reads TGTGCCATCAGTGAAACAAATGACTATGGCTACACCTTC.

The chain recombines TRBV27 with TRBJ2-7; 8 positions match TRBD1. Germline trimming cut 5 bases from V and 0 bases from J; bases unmatched to any gene: 9. Per germline, CDR1 MNHEY and CDR2 SMNVEV (reference sequence). The CDR3 has 16 amino acids. The CDR3 reads CASSPTGVGSSYEQYF. CDR3 sequence (DNA): TGTGCCAGCAGTCCGACAGGGGTTGGGAGCTCCTACGAGCAGTACTTC.

The V gene is TRBV30, the J gene TRBJ2-1; 9 positions match TRBD2. Germline loops: CDR1 GTSNPN, CDR2 SVGIG (reference sequence). V lost 0 bases, J lost 5 bases, and 8 bases stayed unmatched. The CDR3 sequence is 16 residues long. CDR3 in amino acids: CAWSVGWASGDNEQFF. The CDR3 nucleotides read TGTGCCTGGAGTGTTGGGTGGGCTAGCGGGGACAATGAGCAGTTCTTC.

As regards this clone: Its ends do not fully match the called genes, so a read error is possible. This chain connects TRBV7-6 to TRBJ2-7, with D perhaps matching TRBD1 or TRBD2 (6 bases each). CDR1 is SGHVS, CDR2 FNYEAQ, per germline. The CDR3 is made up of 12 amino acids. This chain's CDR3 is CSSSLGGGEQYF. CDR3 sequence (DNA): TGTTCCAGCAGCTTAGGGGGAGGTGAGCAGTACTTC.

The chain links TRBV7-2 to TRBJ1-5; D ambiguous. V was clipped by 1 base and J by 6 bases, with 10 bases between them. Germline CDR1 SGHTA, CDR2 FQGNSA. CDR3 size: 14 residues. The CDR3 DNA reads as TGTGCCAGCAGCTTAGTAGTCGGGTCTCAGCCCCAGCATTTT. The encoded protein is CASSLVVGSQPQHF.

This clone has just one count. The chain combines TRBV5-6 with TRBJ2-3, with TRBD2 matching over 11 bases. CDR1 and CDR2 from the germline V gene are SGHDT and YYEEEE. The V and J ends lost 5 bases and 5 bases, in that order; junction bases with no gene match: 7. This CDR3 comprises 15 residues. Here the CDR3 reads CASSLGLAGGDTQYF. Here the CDR3 DNA reads TGTGCCAGCAGTCTGGGGCTAGCGGGGGGAGATACGCAGTATTTT.

This chain uses TRBV4-1 with TRBJ1-1; weak D call: TRBD1 (6 bases). The V gene's germline CDR1 is MGHRA and CDR2 YSYEKL. This CDR3 has 17 amino acids. Trimming left V 1 base short and J 0 bases short, with 15 bases between. CDR3 bases: TGCGCCAGCAGCCAAGTCGACGGGGGGGCAATGAACACTGAAGCTTTCTTT. This gives the protein CASSQVDGGAMNTEAFF.

V gene TRBV6-4 combines with J gene TRBJ1-2; a possible D gene is TRBD1 (6 bases). The ends were cut back, 4 bases at V and 4 bases at J, with 13 bases in the middle. In germline, CDR1 is MRHNA, CDR2 SNTAGT. This CDR3 is built from 14 residues. CDR3 sequence (DNA): TGTGCCAGCAGTGCGGACAGTGCGTCCTATGGCTACACCTTC. This translates into CASSADSASYGYTF.

This clone appeared a few times. The chain couples TRBV6-5 to TRBJ1-1; D call uncertain. Trimming removed 2 bases at V and 0 bases at J, with 10 bases between. In germline, CDR1 is MNHEY, CDR2 SVGAGI. This CDR3 has 15 amino acids. This CDR3 is CASSYGAGVNTEAFF. CDR3 nucleotide sequence: TGTGCCAGCAGTTACGGAGCGGGTGTGAACACTGAAGCTTTCTTT.